This TCR beta chain was identified during a study of OX40 agonist ivuxolimab in advanced cancers. Study details: Having had anti-PD-1, anti-PD-L1 or anti-CTLA-4 therapy before was allowed, and roughly 39% had some. Partial responses occurred in three patients (one hepatocellular carcinoma, two cutaneous melanoma). The study's findings and limits: People who partly responded at 0.1-3.0 mg/kg had some of the least clonal expansion seen.

TCRdb's table, derived via immunoSEQ multiplex PCR, lists solely in-frame clones and lacks some. This sample yields 55,000 or so clones, of which approximately 90% are seen a single time; approximately 16% belongs to the top ten. CDR1 is SGHTS and CDR2 is YDEGEE in the germline V gene. The CDR3 sequence is 15 residues long. The V end was cut by 2 bases, the J end by 2 bases, with 12 bases between. As concerns this clone: No antigen is known for it.

V and J are TRBV5-8 and TRBJ2-3, with D unresolved. The sequencing here drew on CD4+ or CD8+ T cells sorted from blood, taken in a trial of the OX40 agonist ivuxolimab. The sequence derives from an adult with an advanced solid tumor such as melanoma, head and neck, liver or kidney cancer. CDR3 sequence: CASSFLQVNTDTQYF. CDR3 nucleotides: TGTGCCAGCAGCTTTCTCCAGGTGAACACAGATACGCAGTATTTT.